The next 31 T cell receptor beta chains were all read from a single sample in a study of T cell repertoires in cytomegalovirus infection. TCRdb independently ran MiXCR on the reads; one entry per CDR3 protein. The sample gives more than 500,000 distinct CDR3 sequences, 15% to 20% of which show up once; more than 20% is in the top ten. The sample was CD8+ T cells from PBMCs. The receptors originated from a human donor in good health (CMV status not recorded). Some clones in this sample may be carry-over from other donors' samples.

This clonotype has only a few counts. The V call is TRBV13, the J call TRBJ2-1; D call uncertain. CDR1 and CDR2 from the germline V gene are PRHDT and FYEKMQ (reference sequence). Trimming removed 4 bases from V and 5 bases from J, with 9 bases in between. The CDR3 length is 13 residues. CDR3 residues: CASSSRMHNEQFF. As DNA, the CDR3 is TGTGCCAGCAGCTCGAGGATGCACAATGAGCAGTTCTTC.

The table lists this clonotype with many counts. The chain links TRBV4-1 to TRBJ1-2; D is undetermined. CDR1 is MGHRA and CDR2 is YSYEKL in the germline V gene. This CDR3 spans 14 amino acids. The V gene lost 3 bases and the J gene lost 4 bases, with 12 bases spanning the gap. CDR3 amino acids: CASSQQRVPYGYTF. Written as DNA, the CDR3 is TGCGCCAGCAGCCAGCAGCGGGTACCCTATGGCTACACCTTC.

This clonotype was recorded many times. The J gene is TRBJ2-7, the V gene TRBV12-3 or TRBV12-4; possibly TRBD2 for D (5 bases). This CDR3 has 15 amino acids. Trimming took off 6 bases at V and 1 base at J, with 16 bases between the two ends. The CDR3 loop reads CASSSVRTDSYEQYF. The CDR3 DNA follows: TGTGCCAGCAGCTCCGTTCGGACTGATTCCTACGAGCAGTACTTC.

A word on this clonotype: The missing conserved phenylalanine or tryptophan at the end of this CDR3 makes a read error likely. No DNA is shown, since the ends of the CDR3 on it are uncertain; the CDR3 is the one TCRdb lists. The V and J genes are TRBV7-3 and TRBJ1-1. The germline CDR1 and CDR2 sequences are SGHTA and FQGTGA. The CDR3 region is 13 residues in length, termini included. This chain's CDR3 is CASSLDTNTEVFL.

This clonotype came up many times. The chain couples TRBV10-3 to TRBJ2-7; perhaps TRBD1 as D (5 bases). Germline V lookup: CDR1 ENHRY, CDR2 SYGVKD. This CDR3 contains 15 residues. V was pared by 4 bases and J by 0 bases, with 13 bases between. The CDR3 sequence is CAISVGDSNSYEQYF. The CDR3 coding sequence is TGTGCCATCAGTGTCGGAGACAGCAACTCCTACGAGCAGTACTTC.

In its sample, this clonotype was seen many times. This chain uses TRBV6-1 with TRBJ2-1, with unresolved D. The V end was cut by 0 bases, the J end by 10 bases, with 10 bases between. The CDR3 covers 13 residues. Germline CDR1 reads MNHNS; CDR2 reads SASEGT. The CDR3 bases are TGTGCCAGCAGTGAAGCGCCAAGATACGAGCAGTTCTTC. This encodes CASSEAPRYEQFF.

The V and J genes are TRBV29-1 and TRBJ2-2; 7 bases match TRBD1. V shed 2 bases and J 0 bases; nucleotides not matched to a gene: 9. From germline, CDR1 is SQVTM and CDR2 ANQGSEA. The length of the CDR3 is 17 residues. DNA of the CDR3: TGCAGCGTTGAAAGGCGCGAGACAGGGACGAACACCGGGGAGCTGTTTTTT. As protein: CSVERRETGTNTGELFF.

This clonotype was detected once. The J gene is TRBJ2-4, the V gene TRBV2; 14 nucleotides align to TRBD2. This CDR3 comprises 19 residues. Unmatched junction bases numbered 12, after V lost 6 bases and J lost 2 bases. Germline V gene lookup returns CDR1 SNHLY and CDR2 FYNNEI. CDR3 sequence reads: CASSLLRTSGRSSKNIQYF. The CDR3, as DNA: TGTGCCAGCAGCCTTCTACGGACTAGCGGGAGGTCTTCCAAAAACATTCAGTACTTC.

This clonotype was seen repeatedly, ten times or more. V and J are TRBV27 and TRBJ2-7; TRBD2 is a possible D gene (5 bases). The CDR3 covers 13 residues. Germline values: CDR1 MNHEY, CDR2 SMNVEV (reference sequence). Trimming stripped 2 bases from V and 3 bases from J, with 8 bases between. CDR3 residues: CASSLRDGYEQYF. The CDR3 DNA reads TGTGCCAGCAGTTTACGGGATGGCTACGAGCAGTACTTC.

V gene TRBV28 combines with J gene TRBJ1-5; maybe TRBD1 (5 bases). In germline, CDR1 is MDHEN, CDR2 SYDVKM. The CDR3 is 13 amino acids. Trimming took 5 bases from V and 3 from J, leaving 8 bases between them. The CDR3 DNA follows: TGTGCCAGCAGTGACAGTTACAATCAGCCCCAGCATTTT. Its protein product is CASSDSYNQPQHF.

A few counts support this clonotype. The chain employs TRBV6-1 and TRBJ2-7; D is ambiguous. V lost 5 bases and J 0 bases, leaving 11 bases between the germline ends. This CDR3 contains 14 residues. Per germline, CDR1 MNHNS and CDR2 SASEGT. The CDR3: CASSPERSSYEQYF. CDR3 in DNA: TGTGCCAGCAGTCCGGAACGCAGCTCCTACGAGCAGTACTTC.

This clonotype was counted at least ten times. The chain couples TRBV7-3 to TRBJ2-7; D could derive from TRBD1 or TRBD2 (5 bases each). The V and J ends lost 2 bases and 3 bases respectively, with 14 bases between them. The CDR3 loop spans 15 amino acids. In germline, CDR1 is SGHTA, CDR2 FQGTGA. As DNA, the CDR3 is TGTGCCAGCAGCTTAGGGGCTGGGACCCTCTACGAGCAGTACTTC. Its protein is CASSLGAGTLYEQYF.

Only a few counts were recorded for this clonotype. The chain joins TRBV27 to TRBJ1-1; D call uncertain. V lost 7 bases to trimming and J lost 5 bases, with 17 bases between them. The CDR3 runs 14 residues. Germline CDR1 MNHEY, CDR2 SMNVEV (reference sequence). For the CDR3, the DNA is TGTGCCAGCATTCCTGGGGAGGATCGAACTGAAGCTTTCTTT. Its protein product is CASIPGEDRTEAFF.

J is TRBJ1-2 and V is TRBV28; D remains ambiguous. Germline V gene lookup returns CDR1 MDHEN and CDR2 SYDVKM. The CDR3 extends over 14 amino acids. V was clipped by 4 bases and J by 2 bases, with 11 bases between them. For the CDR3, the DNA is TGTGCCAGCAGTTACAGACGGGGAAACTATGGCTACACCTTC. Its translation is CASSYRRGNYGYTF.

Many counts were recorded for this clonotype. The chain couples TRBV7-6 to TRBJ2-4; D might be TRBD2 (6 bases). Germline V lookup: CDR1 SGHVS, CDR2 FNYEAQ. Trimming pared 3 bases from V and 0 bases from J, leaving 15 bases between. The CDR3 is made up of 17 amino acids. CDR3 in DNA: TGTGCCAGCAGCTTGACCCATGGGAGGTCAGCCAAAAACATTCAGTACTTC. It codes for CASSLTHGRSAKNIQYF.

This clonotype was found a few times. The gene calls are TRBV7-3 and TRBJ2-1; a possible D gene is TRBD2 (5 bases). CDR3 length: 13 residues. CDR1 and CDR2 from the germline V gene are SGHTA and FQGTGA. V was trimmed by 2 bases and J by 8 bases, leaving 10 bases between them. CDR3 amino acids: CASSLDYPDEQFF. CDR3 nucleotides: TGTGCCAGCAGCTTAGACTACCCAGATGAGCAGTTCTTC.

This clonotype appeared many times. CDR3 protein: CASTNTGELFF. DNA for the CDR3: TGTGCCAGCACGAACACCGGGGAGCTGTTTTTT. The rearrangement links TRBV19 to TRBJ2-2; D not certain. The CDR3 runs to 11 residues. Germline V lookup: CDR1 LNHDA, CDR2 SQIVND (reference sequence). V was cut by 9 bases and J by 0 bases, with 2 bases left in between.

For this clonotype: A much bigger clone sits one base away, suggesting this may be a read error. The chain carries TRBV7-8 and TRBJ1-2; no clear D. The CDR3 runs to 14 residues. Germline loops: CDR1 SGHVS, CDR2 FQNEAQ. CDR3 in amino acids: CASSLGMGDYGYNF. As DNA, the CDR3 is TGTGCCAGCAGCTTAGGAATGGGTGACTATGGCTACAACTTC.

This clonotype has a count of ten or more. The chain recombines TRBV15 with TRBJ2-1; 10 nucleotides match TRBD2. The V gene end was trimmed by 5 bases and the J gene end by 8 bases; junction bases not matched to a gene: 6. The CDR3 has 14 amino acids. CDR1 is LNHNV, CDR2 YYDKDF, per germline (reference sequence). The CDR3 loop is CATSGAGGPHEQFF. The CDR3 DNA is TGTGCCACCAGCGGAGCGGGAGGGCCCCATGAGCAGTTCTTC.

The chain couples TRBV20-1 to TRBJ1-6; D not certain. Trimming cost V 0 bases and J 0 bases, with 6 bases left between them. The CDR3 is 15 amino acids. The germline gives CDR1 DFQATT, CDR2 SNEGSKA (reference sequence). DNA of the CDR3: TGCAGTGCTAGAGAGGGTTCCTCCTATAATTCACCCCTCCACTTT. This gives the protein CSAREGSSYNSPLHF.

The chain is built from TRBV9 and TRBJ2-5; D not resolved. The CDR3 is made up of 16 amino acids. Trimming pared 1 base from V and 4 bases from J, leaving 17 bases between. Germline V gene data show CDR1 as SGDLS and CDR2 as YYNGEE. In DNA, the CDR3 is TGTGCCAGCAGCGTATCCGGCGCCAGGTCGGTAGAGACCCAGTACTTC. Its protein product is CASSVSGARSVETQYF.

This clonotype occurred many times. The CDR3: CASRRSGRGETQYF. The CDR3 DNA reads as TGTGCCAGCAGAAGATCAGGGCGGGGGGAGACCCAGTACTTC. The chain joins TRBV28 to TRBJ2-5, with 7 nucleotides matching TRBD2. Losses at the gene ends were 6 bases for V and 5 bases for J; bases not matched to a gene: 9. Germline CDR1 MDHEN, CDR2 SYDVKM. There are 14 residues in the CDR3.

This clonotype was found many times. This chain links TRBV12-3 or TRBV12-4 with TRBJ1-1; possibly TRBD1 for D (5 bases). CDR3 length equals 14 residues. Deletions cut 1 base from V and 0 bases from J, with 6 bases between. CDR3 sequence reads: CASSLDRLNTEAFF. CDR3 DNA sequence: TGTGCCAGCAGTTTAGACAGGCTGAACACTGAAGCTTTCTTT.

This clonotype was seen many times. The V gene is TRBV12-3 or TRBV12-4, the J gene TRBJ2-5; TRBD2 agrees at 10 bases. The V and J ends lost 2 bases and 5 bases, in that order; junction bases with no gene match: 8. The CDR3 has 16 residues. DNA for the CDR3: TGTGCCAGCAGTTTATTAGCGGGGGGCCCCGTTGAGACCCAGTACTTC. Translating gives CASSLLAGGPVETQYF.

The sample holds many counts of this clonotype. The chain carries TRBV7-3 and TRBJ1-1; a weak D match, TRBD1 (6 bases). The V gene lost 5 bases and the J gene lost 5 bases, with 18 bases spanning the gap. Germline CDR1 is SGHTA and CDR2 is FQGTGA. The CDR3 runs to 15 residues. CDR3 sequence (DNA): TGTGCCAGCAGCCCCACTCCAGGGGTTTGGACTGAAGCTTTCTTT. Encoded protein: CASSPTPGVWTEAFF.

This clonotype was seen a handful of times. V usage is TRBV28 and J usage is TRBJ2-6; possibly TRBD1 for D (6 bases). The CDR3 contains 16 residues. V was trimmed by 8 bases and J by 0 bases, leaving 14 bases between them. CDR1 and CDR2 from the germline V gene are MDHEN and SYDVKM. CDR3 coding DNA: TGTGCCAGCGCAGGGGCCCCCCTCTCTGGGGCCAACGTCCTGACTTTC. This gives the protein CASAGAPLSGANVLTF.

The J gene is TRBJ2-7, the V gene TRBV27; TRBD2 matches 7 bases. J lost 1 base, V lost 8 bases, and 8 bases had no gene match. Germline V gene data show CDR1 as MNHEY and CDR2 as SMNVEV (reference sequence). The length of the CDR3 is 14 residues. The DNA of the CDR3 is TGTGCCAGCCGGGGAGGCGGGAGTTCCTACGAGCAGTACTTC. Protein sequence: CASRGGGSSYEQYF.

In this sample, this clonotype turned up many times. The chain carries TRBV12-3 or TRBV12-4 and TRBJ2-7, with D hard to call. CDR3 length: 14 amino acids. V was cut by 2 bases and J by 0 bases, with 8 bases left in between. The CDR3 spells CASSLRVFSYEQYF. The CDR3 nucleotides read TGTGCCAGCAGTTTAAGGGTCTTCTCCTACGAGCAGTACTTC.

Ten or more counts support this clonotype. The chain carries TRBV2 and TRBJ2-6, with D perhaps TRBD1 (6 bases). The CDR3 totals 17 residues. Germline V lookup: CDR1 SNHLY, CDR2 FYNNEI. Trimming cost V 3 bases and J 2 bases, with 14 bases left between them. CDR3 loop: CASSDEEEGAGANVLTF. The CDR3 coding sequence is TGTGCCAGCAGTGACGAAGAAGAGGGGGCTGGGGCCAACGTCCTGACTTTC. The whole variable domain, remainder taken from reference TRBV2 and TRBJ2-6, is EPEVTQTPSHQVTQMGQEVILRCVPISNHLYFYWYRQILGQKVEFLVSFYNNEISEKSEIFDDQFSVERPDGSNFTLKIRSTKLEDSAMYFCASSDEEEGAGANVLTFGAGSRLTVL.

This clonotype has a count of ten or more. The CDR3 spells CASSLRGPGANVLTF. The CDR3 DNA reads TGCGCCAGCAGCTTACGGGGGCCTGGGGCCAACGTCCTGACTTTC. This rearrangement joins TRBV5-1 to TRBJ2-6; D possibly uses TRBD1 or TRBD2 (6 bases each). Germline CDR1 and CDR2: SGHRS and YFSETQ. The CDR3 covers 15 residues. Trimming shortened V by 2 bases and J by 2 bases, and 8 bases separated the two germline ends.

This clonotype was recorded a few times. The chain links TRBV7-9 to TRBJ2-1; D not certain. In germline, CDR1 is SEHNR, CDR2 FQNEAQ (reference sequence). V was pared by 7 bases and J by 3 bases, with 16 bases between. The CDR3 covers 15 residues. CDR3: CASTQGRQVYNEQFF. Here the CDR3 DNA reads TGTGCCAGCACCCAAGGTCGGCAGGTCTACAATGAGCAGTTCTTC.